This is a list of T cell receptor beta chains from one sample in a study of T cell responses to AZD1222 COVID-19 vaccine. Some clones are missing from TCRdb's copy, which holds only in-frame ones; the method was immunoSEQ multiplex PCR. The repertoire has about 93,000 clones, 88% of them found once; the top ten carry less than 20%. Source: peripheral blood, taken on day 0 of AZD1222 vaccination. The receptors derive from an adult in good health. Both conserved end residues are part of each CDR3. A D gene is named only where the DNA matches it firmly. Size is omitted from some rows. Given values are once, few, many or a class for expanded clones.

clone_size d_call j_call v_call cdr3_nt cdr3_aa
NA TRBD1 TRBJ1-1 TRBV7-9 TGTGCCAGCAGCTCCCGAAGAGGGGGCTCGGCTGAAGCTTTCTTT CASSSRRGGSAEAFF
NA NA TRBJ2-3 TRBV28 TGTGCCAGCAAGGGGGCGGGACGCACAGATACGCAGTATTTT CASKGAGRTDTQYF
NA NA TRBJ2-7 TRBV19 TGTGCCAGTAGTATAGGGCGGGGCCCCTACGAGCAGTACTTC CASSIGRGPYEQYF
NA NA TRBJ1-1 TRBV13 TGTGCCAGCAGCTTAGGGGATCGGACTGAAGCTTTCTTT CASSLGDRTEAFF
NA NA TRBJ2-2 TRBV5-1 TGCGCCACCTCAAGACAGACGAACACCGGGGAGCTGTTTTTT CATSRQTNTGELFF
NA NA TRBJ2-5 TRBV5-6 TGTGCCAGCAGCCTTGGTCGAGTGGAGACCCAGTACTTC CASSLGRVETQYF
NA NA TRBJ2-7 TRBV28 TGTGCCAGCTCCGCTGGGGGAGCCTACGAGCAGTACTTC CASSAGGAYEQYF
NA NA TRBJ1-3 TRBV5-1 TGCGCCAGTCAGGGCTCTGGAAACACCATATATTTT CASQGSGNTIYF
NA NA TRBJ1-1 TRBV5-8 TGTGCCAGCAGCTTGGAGGTGAACACTGAAGCTTTCTTT CASSLEVNTEAFF
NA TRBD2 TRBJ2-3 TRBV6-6 TGTGCCAGCAGTACACCGGGACTACCCACACTGCAGTATTTT CASSTPGLPTLQYF
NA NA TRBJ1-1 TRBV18 TGTGCCAGCTCACCGCCGGGACCCGGACCCCTCGACTTT CASSPPGPGPLDF
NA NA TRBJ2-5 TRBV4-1 TGCGCCAGCAGCCAAGTCCTCGGCCAGGGCCAAGAGACCCAGTACTTC CASSQVLGQGQETQYF
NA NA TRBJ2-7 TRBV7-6 TGTGCCAGCAGCCCCCGGGTGCCAGTCTACGAGCAGTACTTC CASSPRVPVYEQYF
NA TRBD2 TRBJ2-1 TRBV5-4 TGTGCCAGCAGATTGACTAGCGGGCCTAGCTCCTACAATGAGCAGTTCTTC CASRLTSGPSSYNEQFF
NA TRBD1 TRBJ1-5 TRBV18 TGTGCCAGCTCACTTACAGGGGGCATGGGCAATCAGCCCCAGCATTTT CASSLTGGMGNQPQHF
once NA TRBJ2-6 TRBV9 TGTGCCAGCAGCGTTGCCCGGCTTGGGGCCAACGTCCTGACTTTC CASSVARLGANVLTF
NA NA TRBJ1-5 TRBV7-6 TGTGCCAGCAGCTTAGCGGCGGCAGAGTACATTTTGAGCAATCAGCCCCAGCATTTT CASSLAAAEYILSNQPQHF
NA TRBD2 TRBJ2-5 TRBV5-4 TGTGCCAGCAGCCCTAACCTTGGACTAGCGGGAGGGCGAGAGACCCAGTACTTC CASSPNLGLAGGRETQYF
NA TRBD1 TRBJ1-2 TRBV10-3 TGTGCCATCAGTGCTCCTGACAGGGGCTATGGCTACACCTTC CAISAPDRGYGYTF
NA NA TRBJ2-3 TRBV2 TGTGCCAGCAGTGAAAGTGCAGGGGGCACAGATACGCAGTATTTT CASSESAGGTDTQYF
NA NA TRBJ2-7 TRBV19 TGTGCCAGTAGTCCTCAGGGCAGGGCCACCTACGAGCAGTACTTC CASSPQGRATYEQYF
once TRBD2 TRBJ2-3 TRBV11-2 TGTGCCAGCCTCGCAATTCAGCGGGGATCTAGCACAGATACGCAGTATTTT CASLAIQRGSSTDTQYF
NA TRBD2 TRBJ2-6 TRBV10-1 TGCGCCAGCAGTCGCGGGGGGACTGGGGCCAACGTCCTGACTTTC CASSRGGTGANVLTF
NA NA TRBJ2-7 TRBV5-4 TGTGCCAGCAGCTTTTCGGGAAACTACGAGCAGTACTTC CASSFSGNYEQYF
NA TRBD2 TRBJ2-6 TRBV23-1 TGCGCCAGCAGTCACGGACTAGCGGGACTTACTGGGGCCAACGTCCTGACTTTC CASSHGLAGLTGANVLTF
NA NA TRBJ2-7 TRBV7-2 TGTGCCAGCGGAGCTGGTAGACAGAACTACGAGCAGTACTTC CASGAGRQNYEQYF
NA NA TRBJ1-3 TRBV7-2 TGTGCCAGCAGCTTAGTCGCCTTCGACTCTGGAAACACCATATATTTT CASSLVAFDSGNTIYF
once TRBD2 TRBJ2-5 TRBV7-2 TGTGCCAGCAGCGCTGCCGGGCTAGCGGGAGGAGAGACCCAGTACTTC CASSAAGLAGGETQYF
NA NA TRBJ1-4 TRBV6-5 TGTGCCAGCAGGGTGCAGCCTAATGAAAAACTGTTTTTT CASRVQPNEKLFF
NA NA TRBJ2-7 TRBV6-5 TGTGCCAGCAGAAACAGGGATGTCTCCTACGAGCAGTACTTC CASRNRDVSYEQYF
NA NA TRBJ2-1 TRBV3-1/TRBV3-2 TGTGCCAGCAGCCAAGATCGGGCTAGCGTCTACAATGAGCAGTTCTTC CASSQDRASVYNEQFF
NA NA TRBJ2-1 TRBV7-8 TGTGCCAGCAGCTTATTCTCGGGACCCTTTTTGAATGAGCAGTTCTTC CASSLFSGPFLNEQFF
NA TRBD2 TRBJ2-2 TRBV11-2 TGTGCCAGCAGCTTAGGGGGGACTAGCGGGAGTTCGGCGGCCGGGGAGCTGTTTTTT CASSLGGTSGSSAAGELFF
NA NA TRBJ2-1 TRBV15 TGTGCCACCAGCAGAGATCGCGCGGCATACAATGAGCAGTTCTTC CATSRDRAAYNEQFF
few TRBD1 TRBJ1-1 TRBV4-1 TGCGCCAGCAGCCACCGCCCGACAGGGAGGGACCCGACCACTGAAGCTTTCTTT CASSHRPTGRDPTTEAFF
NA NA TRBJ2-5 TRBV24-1 TGTGCCACCAGTGATTTTGGCCTGGAAGAGACCCAGTACTTC CATSDFGLEETQYF
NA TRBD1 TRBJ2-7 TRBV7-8 TGTGCCAGCAGTTTAGGACAGGGTCTCTACGAGCAGTACTTC CASSLGQGLYEQYF
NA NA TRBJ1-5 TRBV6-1 TGTGCCAGCAGTGAAGTATCGTTGGGGTATCAGCCCCAGCATTTT CASSEVSLGYQPQHF
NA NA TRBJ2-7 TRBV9 TGTGCCAGCAGCAACCGGGCGGGTGCGAGCTCCTACGAGCAGTACTTC CASSNRAGASSYEQYF
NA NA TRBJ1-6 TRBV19 TGTGCCAGTAGACGAGAACAAACCTATCGACAGCCCACCCGGTCACCCCTCCACTTT CASRREQTYRQPTRSPLHF
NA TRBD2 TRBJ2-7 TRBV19 TGTGCCAGTAGTACCTGGACATCCGGGACTAGCGGTTTATCGGAGCAGTACTTC CASSTWTSGTSGLSEQYF
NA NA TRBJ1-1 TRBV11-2 TGTGCCATCGGGGTGTACACTGAAGCTTTCTTT CAIGVYTEAFF
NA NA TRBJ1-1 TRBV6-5 TGTGCCAGCAGTCCCCAGGGAACTGAAGCTTTCTTT CASSPQGTEAFF
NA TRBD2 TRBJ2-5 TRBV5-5 TGTGCCAGCAGCCCACCTAGCGGGATAGGGGAGACCCAGTACTTC CASSPPSGIGETQYF
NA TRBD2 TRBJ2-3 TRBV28 TGTGCCAGCAGTTTGCCCCCCCCGACTAGCGCTAGCACAGATACGCAGTATTTT CASSLPPPTSASTDTQYF
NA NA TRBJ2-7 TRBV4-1 TGCGCCAGCAGCCAAGGACTAGGCTACGAGCAGTACTTC CASSQGLGYEQYF
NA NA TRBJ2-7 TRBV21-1 TGTGCCAGCAGCAGCGGGAGGATCTCCTACGAGCAGTACTTC CASSSGRISYEQYF
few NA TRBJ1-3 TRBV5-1 TGCGCCAGCAGCTTGGGTGGGGCGACCTCTGGAAACACCATATATTTT CASSLGGATSGNTIYF
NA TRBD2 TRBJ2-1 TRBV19 TGTGCCAGTTATGGGCTAGCGGGAACCTACAATGAGCAGTTCTTC CASYGLAGTYNEQFF
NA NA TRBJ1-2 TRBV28 TGTGCCAGCAGTTCGAGAGCTAACTATGGCTACACCTTC CASSSRANYGYTF
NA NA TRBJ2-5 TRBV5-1 TGCGCCAGCAGCACTCAGGGATTTCAAGAGACCCAGTACTTC CASSTQGFQETQYF
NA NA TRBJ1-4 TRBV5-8 TGTGCCAGCAGGAGGTCTGGTGAAAAACTGTTTTTT CASRRSGEKLFF
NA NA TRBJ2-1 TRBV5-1 TGCGCCAGCAGATCGAGCGCGCGGCAGGGCAACAATGAGCAGTTCTTC CASRSSARQGNNEQFF